The 21 T cell receptor beta chains below come from one sample, sequenced in a study of T and B cells in COVID-19 patients. From blood, roughly 240-550 ng of genomic DNA served as TRB template. Multiplex PCR with BIOMED2 TRB-A/B primer pools amplified TRB rearrangements. Each CDR3 protein is one row after TCRdb ran MiXCR on the multiplex PCR reads. Of approximately 18,000 distinct CDR3 sequences in the sample, under 30% were seen once. Sequenced: blood. Every receptor here comes from a human donor who had recovered from COVID-19.

This clonotype was detected a few times. The rearrangement joins TRBV12-3 or TRBV12-4 to TRBJ2-5; 15 bases align to TRBD2. V lost 5 bases and J lost 5; bases outside the gene matches: 6. This CDR3 comprises 16 residues. CDR3 residues: CASSPGLAGGGETQYF. The CDR3 DNA reads TGTGCCAGCAGTCCGGGACTAGCGGGGGGAGGGGAGACCCAGTACTTC.

Here the CDR3 DNA reads TGTGCCATCAGAGGATTAATGGGAGGAGATACGCAGTATTTT. Its translation: CAIRGLMGGDTQYF. V and J are TRBV10-3 and TRBJ2-3; possibly TRBD2 for D (6 bases). Trimming shortened V by 6 bases and J by 5 bases, and 15 bases separated the two germline ends. The CDR3 contains 14 residues. Per germline, CDR1 ENHRY and CDR2 SYGVKD.

This clonotype counts as medium-sized. The chain has TRBV19 and TRBJ1-6, with 9 bases aligning to TRBD1. The CDR3 spans 14 residues. In germline, CDR1 is LNHDA, CDR2 SQIVND (reference sequence). V lost 6 bases, J lost 9 bases, and 6 bases stayed unmatched. Written as DNA, the CDR3 is TGTGCCAGTAGCCTACAGGGGGCGATTTCACCCCTCCACTTT. This translates into CASSLQGAISPLHF.

The CDR3 spells CASSGRDRSNEKLFF. CDR3 coding DNA: TGTGCCAGCAGCGGACGGGACAGAAGTAATGAAAAACTGTTTTTT. The gene calls are TRBV7-9 and TRBJ1-4; 7 bases are shared with TRBD1. CDR1 is SEHNR, CDR2 FQNEAQ, per germline (reference sequence). The CDR3 totals 15 residues. V trimming: 5 bases; J trimming: 4 bases; junction bases outside the gene matches: 7.

There are a few counts of this clonotype. J is TRBJ1-3 and V is TRBV6-5; 7 nucleotides align to TRBD1. The V segment lost 6 bases and the J segment 0 bases; nucleotides outside the gene matches: 5. The CDR3 length is 15 residues. Looked up from germline, CDR1 is MNHEY and CDR2 is SVGAGI. CDR3 sequence (DNA): TGTGCCAGCAGCCGAACAGGGGTCTCTGGAAACACCATATATTTT. The encoded protein is CASSRTGVSGNTIYF.

Within the sample, this clonotype is medium-sized. The chain is built from TRBV19 and TRBJ2-6; D remains unclear. Per germline, CDR1 LNHDA and CDR2 SQIVND (reference sequence). The CDR3 consists of 15 residues. The ends were cut back, 5 bases at V and 2 bases at J, with 10 bases in the middle. CDR3 amino acids: CASSRDGAGANVLTF. In DNA, the CDR3 is TGTGCCAGTAGTCGAGACGGAGCTGGGGCCAACGTCCTGACTTTC. The variable domain in full, with the rest retrieved from reference TRBV19 and TRBJ2-6, is DGGITQSPKYLFRKEGQNVTLSCEQNLNHDAMYWYRQDPGQGLRLIYYSQIVNDFQKGDIAEGYSVSREKKESFPLTVTSAQKNPTAFYLCASSRDGAGANVLTFGAGSRLTVL.

V is TRBV6-1 and J is TRBJ2-6, with 9 bases that match TRBD1. Germline V gene data show CDR1 as MNHNS and CDR2 as SASEGT. After removal of 4 bases from V and 3 bases from J, the junction contained 4 bases not matched to a gene. This CDR3 region has 16 residues. CDR3 nucleotide sequence: TGTGCCAGCAGTGTTAACAGGGGGCTTGGGGCCAACGTCCTGACTTTC. This sequence encodes CASSVNRGLGANVLTF.

This clonotype was recorded at least ten times. The chain couples TRBV27 to TRBJ2-3, with D possibly being TRBD2 (6 bases). Germline CDR1 MNHEY, CDR2 SMNVEV (reference sequence). The CDR3 consists of 16 residues. Trimming removed 3 bases from V and 4 bases from J, with 17 bases in between. The CDR3 spells CASSLGGLTAADTQYF. In nucleotides, the CDR3 is TGTGCCAGCAGTTTGGGAGGACTTACGGCCGCAGATACGCAGTATTTT.

The chain employs TRBV6-1 and TRBJ2-5, with 8 bases that match TRBD2. The V segment lost 0 bases and the J segment 5 bases; nucleotides outside the gene matches: 8. This CDR3 has 16 amino acids. Germline lookup yields CDR1 MNHNS and CDR2 SASEGT. The CDR3 loop is CASSEAQAGVRETQYF. CDR3 DNA: TGTGCCAGCAGTGAAGCGCAAGCGGGGGTGAGGGAGACCCAGTACTTC.

This clonotype came up a few times. The rearrangement uses TRBV5-1 and TRBJ2-3; D remains ambiguous. Germline CDR1 is SGHRS and CDR2 is YFSETQ. Trimming shortened V by 6 bases and J by 7 bases, and 18 bases separated the two germline ends. CDR3 length equals 14 residues. CDR3 in amino acids: CASTRAEMGNTQYF. The CDR3 DNA reads as TGCGCCAGCACTCGGGCGGAAATGGGGAATACGCAGTATTTT.

Ten or more counts support this clonotype. The chain recombines TRBV6-5 with TRBJ1-5; D remains ambiguous. Per germline, CDR1 MNHEY and CDR2 SVGAGI. Trimming cost V 0 bases and J 5 bases, with 5 bases left between them. The CDR3 has 13 amino acids. CDR3 in DNA: TGTGCCAGCAGTTACTCGAGGTATCAGCCCCAGCATTTT. It yields the protein CASSYSRYQPQHF.

The rearrangement uses TRBV10-3 and TRBJ1-4; D is ambiguous. The length of the CDR3 is 17 residues. CDR1 is ENHRY, CDR2 SYGVKD, per germline. V was cut by 0 bases and J by 1 base, with 12 bases left in between. Here the CDR3 DNA reads TGTGCCATCAGTGAGTCTGTTATTAAGGGAACTAATGAAAAACTGTTTTTT. Translating it yields CAISESVIKGTNEKLFF.

V is TRBV20-1 and J is TRBJ2-3, with 8 bases aligning to TRBD1. This CDR3 has 14 amino acids. The ends lost 0 bases at V and 2 bases at J; junction bases unmatched: 1. From germline, CDR1 is DFQATT and CDR2 SNEGSKA (reference sequence). CDR3 nucleotide sequence: TGCAGTGCTAGAGACAGGGGGCCCACAGATACGCAGTATTTT. Translating it yields CSARDRGPTDTQYF.

This clonotype has a handful of counts. This chain links TRBV5-1 with TRBJ2-7, with a possible D match to TRBD1 (7 bases). V lost 0 bases, J lost 4 bases, and 11 bases lay in between. Germline V gene data show CDR1 as SGHRS and CDR2 as YFSETQ. This CDR3 region has 14 residues. CDR3 sequence: CASSLEAGQYEQYF. The CDR3 nucleotides read TGCGCCAGCAGCTTGGAGGCGGGACAGTACGAGCAGTACTTC.

This clonotype is termed medium-sized (0.01 to 0.1%). Here the CDR3 reads CASSSPDRGATGELFF. In DNA, the CDR3 is TGTGCCAGCAGTTCCCCCGACAGGGGGGCCACCGGGGAGCTGTTTTTT. This chain links TRBV27 with TRBJ2-2, with TRBD1 identical over 9 bases. The CDR3 totals 16 residues. In germline, CDR1 is MNHEY, CDR2 SMNVEV (reference sequence). V was clipped by 4 bases and J by 4 bases; unmatched bases: 7.

The chain combines TRBV7-2 with TRBJ2-3; D uncertain. Germline V gene data show CDR1 as SGHTA and CDR2 as FQGNSA. The germline V and J ends were trimmed by 4 bases and 6 bases, with 11 bases remaining between them. This CDR3 contains 13 residues. In nucleotides, the CDR3 is TGTGCCAGCAGCTCATATACAGTGGATACGCAGTATTTT. Protein: CASSSYTVDTQYF.

This clonotype was recorded once. The chain uses TRBV11-2 and TRBJ2-7; D is undetermined. The germline gives CDR1 SGHAT, CDR2 FQNNGV. CDR3 length equals 12 residues. Trimming shortened V by 3 bases and J by 1 base, and 4 bases separated the two germline ends. CDR3 sequence (DNA): TGTGCCAGCAGCTTTCGGTCCTACGAGCAGTACTTC. It is translated as CASSFRSYEQYF.

This clonotype was seen a few times. The CDR3 region has the DNA TGTGCCAGCAGTCCACTCGGGGGCGGCTACGAGCAGTACTTC. Its protein product is CASSPLGGGYEQYF. The rearrangement links TRBV21-1 to TRBJ2-7; the D call of TRBD1 is as the table states it, not checked on the DNA. TRBV21-1 is termed a pseudogene. The CDR3 contains 14 residues.

This chain links TRBV20-1 with TRBJ2-1; 7 positions agree with TRBD1. CDR3 length: 12 amino acids. The germline gives CDR1 DFQATT, CDR2 SNEGSKA (reference sequence). V lost 7 bases to trimming and J lost 8 bases; unmatched junction nucleotides: 8. CDR3: CSVDRDSYEQFF. The DNA of the CDR3 is TGCAGTGTTGACCGGGACAGCTATGAGCAGTTCTTC.

This clonotype was counted between two and nine times. The J gene is TRBJ1-4, the V gene TRBV5-1, with TRBD1 matching over 7 bases. Germline CDR1 SGHRS, CDR2 YFSETQ. J was trimmed by 8 bases and V by 5 bases; bases with no gene match: 9. CDR3 length equals 14 residues. CDR3 DNA: TGCGCCAGCAGTCCCGGGACAGAACAAGAAAAACTGTTTTTT. It yields the protein CASSPGTEQEKLFF.

This CDR3 is CASSLGAAYEQYF. CDR3 bases: TGCGCCAGCAGCTTGGGGGCAGCCTACGAGCAGTACTTC. This sequence joins TRBV5-1 and TRBJ2-7; D is ambiguous. The CDR3 loop spans 13 amino acids. Trimming pared 0 bases from V and 2 bases from J, leaving 6 bases between. Germline loops: CDR1 SGHRS, CDR2 YFSETQ.